The 30 T cell receptor beta chains listed next were all sequenced from one sample in a study of CXCR3-negative and CXCR3-positive naive CD8 T cells. No antigen has been identified for these receptors. The libraries of TRB cDNA were prepared using 5' RACE with UMI labels. TCRdb reworked the 5' RACE reads into one entry per CDR3 protein, no DNA. Its table lists roughly 140,000 distinct CDR3 sequences. Overall study results and limits: Hydrophobicity of TRB CDR3s was greater in CXCR3-positive naive cells than in CXCR3-negative naive cells.

Sequenced material: naive CXCR3+ CD8+ T cells from blood. As to subset: CD45RO-CCR7+CD27+CD95- naive CD8+ T cells expressing CXCR3 (TNR3+). The origin of the receptors is a human donor in good health. Some clones in this sample may be carry-over from other donors' samples.

The rearrangement uses TRBV15 and TRBJ2-2; TCRdb's assignment of TRBD1 cannot be checked, as there is no DNA. Germline CDR1 and CDR2: LNHNV and YYDKDF (reference sequence). The CDR3 contains 16 residues. CDR3 sequence reads: CATSRDWGSNTGELFF.

The rearrangement joins TRBV7-9 to TRBJ2-3; TCRdb returns TRBD1, unconfirmable since there is no DNA. Germline CDR1 SEHNR, CDR2 FQNEAQ (reference sequence). The CDR3 is 13 amino acids. The CDR3 is CAGRTGGVDTQYF.

This rearrangement joins TRBV29-1 to TRBJ2-3; with no DNA, the TCRdb D assignment of TRBD2 cannot be verified. Germline CDR1 SQVTM, CDR2 ANQGSEA. CDR3 length: 13 amino acids. CDR3 residues: CSQDTGLADTQYF.

V and J are TRBV7-9 and TRBJ2-2; TCRdb gives TRBD1 as the D gene, but with no DNA this cannot be confirmed. CDR1 and CDR2 (germline): SEHNR, FQNEAQ (reference sequence). This CDR3 spans 16 amino acids. Here the CDR3 reads CASSPTQGGNTGELFF. The whole variable domain, filled in from reference TRBV7-9 and TRBJ2-2, reads DTGVSQNPRHKITKRGQNVTFRCDPISEHNRLYWYRQTLGQGPEFLTYFQNEAQLEKSRLLSDRFSAERPKGSFSTLEIQRTEQGDSAMYLCASSPTQGGNTGELFFGEGSRLTVL.

The gene calls are TRBV7-9 and TRBJ1-2; TCRdb's D call, TRBD1, is unchecked because there is no DNA. The CDR3 is 15 amino acids. Germline lookup yields CDR1 SEHNR and CDR2 FQNEAQ (reference sequence). CDR3 protein: CASSRPYRGNYGYTF.

The chain is built from TRBV5-6 and TRBJ2-3. CDR1 and CDR2 from the germline V gene are SGHDT and YYEEEE. The CDR3 length is 13 residues. CDR3 residues: CASSLWGTDTQYF.

This sequence joins TRBV11-2 and TRBJ2-3; as DNA is missing, the TRBD1 call by TCRdb cannot be tested. Germline V CDR1 and CDR2: SGHAT, FQNNGV. There are 16 residues in the CDR3. The CDR3 loop is CASSLALGQGTDTQYF.

This chain connects TRBV11-2 to TRBJ2-7. The V gene's germline CDR1 is SGHAT and CDR2 FQNNGV. The CDR3 is made up of 13 amino acids. The chain's CDR3 is CASSLDPSYEQYF.

The V and J genes are TRBV7-2 and TRBJ2-1. The CDR3 is 16 amino acids. CDR1 SGHTA and CDR2 FQGNSA come from the germline V gene. CDR3 region: CASSSGTIFSYNEQFF.

The chain employs TRBV9 and TRBJ2-2; TCRdb gives TRBD2 as the D gene, but with no DNA this cannot be confirmed. The V gene's germline CDR1 is SGDLS and CDR2 YYNGEE. There are 15 residues in the CDR3. The CDR3 loop reads CASSALGTSGGELFF.

V is TRBV11-2 and J is TRBJ2-3; no DNA is available, so the TRBD2 call from TCRdb remains unchecked. Germline assignment: CDR1 SGHAT and CDR2 FQNNGV. This CDR3 is built from 13 residues. CDR3 sequence reads: CASYSGGTDTQYF.

The chain recombines TRBV29-1 with TRBJ2-1; no DNA is available, so the TRBD2 call from TCRdb remains unchecked. This CDR3 has 12 residues. Germline V lookup: CDR1 SQVTM, CDR2 ANQGSEA. CDR3 amino acids: CSPKGGAGEQFF.

The chain uses TRBV6-2 or TRBV6-3 and TRBJ2-5. This CDR3 is built from 13 residues. Germline V gene lookup returns CDR1 MNHEY and CDR2 SVGEGT. This CDR3 is CASILRGQETQYF.

The chain employs TRBV7-9 and TRBJ2-5; the D gene TCRdb calls, TRBD1, cannot be checked with no DNA. The CDR3 totals 15 residues. Germline-derived CDR1 and CDR2 are SEHNR and FQNEAQ (reference sequence). CDR3 sequence reads: CASSLQGVSQETQYF.

This rearrangement joins TRBV11-2 to TRBJ1-2; TCRdb calls TRBD1, which cannot be checked without DNA. Germline CDR1 is SGHAT and CDR2 is FQNNGV. CDR3 length: 16 amino acids. The CDR3 loop is CASSSPGTATNYGYTF.

The J gene is TRBJ1-5, the V gene TRBV7-3. The CDR3 loop spans 11 amino acids. The germline V gene encodes CDR1 SGHTA and CDR2 FQGTGA. CDR3 amino acids: CASSLGQPQHF.

The CDR3 region is CSAPEQGDYEQYF. This chain connects TRBV20-1 to TRBJ2-7; absent DNA, TCRdb's TRBD1 call cannot be checked. The germline CDR1 and CDR2 sequences are DFQATT and SNEGSKA (reference sequence). This CDR3 contains 13 residues.

CDR3 sequence reads: CASSFAREVDEQYF. The V and J genes are TRBV28 and TRBJ2-7; as DNA is missing, the TRBD2 call by TCRdb cannot be tested. This CDR3 is 14 amino acids long. In germline, CDR1 is MDHEN, CDR2 SYDVKM.

V and J are TRBV28 and TRBJ2-1; TCRdb picks TRBD2, but there is no DNA to check that call. CDR1 is MDHEN and CDR2 is SYDVKM in the germline V gene. The CDR3 consists of 13 residues. The CDR3 region is CASRLREYNEQFF.

The CDR3 protein is CATRVTGVLNTEAFF. The gene calls are TRBV15 and TRBJ1-1. The CDR3 covers 15 residues. The germline V gene encodes CDR1 LNHNV and CDR2 YYDKDF (reference sequence).

The chain uses TRBV28 and TRBJ2-5; as DNA is missing, the TRBD1 call by TCRdb cannot be tested. CDR1 is MDHEN and CDR2 is SYDVKM in the germline V gene. The CDR3 spans 16 residues. The CDR3 loop reads CASSLTGGVERETQYF.

The chain links TRBV29-1 to TRBJ1-1. This CDR3 spans 12 amino acids. Germline CDR1 and CDR2: SQVTM and ANQGSEA. CDR3 loop: CSVESQEGEAFF.

The CDR3 loop is CASSFVGNEQFF. The chain couples TRBV7-8 to TRBJ2-1. The CDR3 length is 12 residues. Germline CDR1 reads SGHVS; CDR2 reads FQNEAQ.

The chain recombines TRBV12-3 or TRBV12-4 with TRBJ2-7; absent DNA, TCRdb's TRBD2 call cannot be checked. This CDR3 region has 14 residues. The CDR3 reads CASSRGTSGGEQYF.

The rearrangement uses TRBV6-5 and TRBJ2-7; TCRdb proposes TRBD2, but this gene call is untestable without DNA. The CDR3 runs 13 residues. Germline V gene lookup returns CDR1 MNHEY and CDR2 SVGAGI. This chain's CDR3 is CASSYSRGHEQHF.

V gene TRBV6-4 combines with J gene TRBJ2-1. Germline CDR1 is MRHNA and CDR2 is SNTAGT. The CDR3 length is 15 residues. CDR3 residues: CASSDTRSSYNEQFF.

V is TRBV7-9 and J is TRBJ2-3; TCRdb's assignment of TRBD2 cannot be checked, as there is no DNA. CDR1 is SEHNR and CDR2 is FQNEAQ in the germline V gene (reference sequence). The CDR3 extends over 18 amino acids. The chain's CDR3 is CASSPPQTSGTYTDTQYF.

CDR3 residues: CASSEARQGRETQYF. This rearrangement joins TRBV2 to TRBJ2-5; as DNA is missing, the TRBD1 call by TCRdb cannot be tested. From germline, CDR1 is SNHLY and CDR2 FYNNEI. The CDR3 is 15 amino acids.

The gene calls are TRBV14 and TRBJ2-7; with no DNA, the TCRdb D assignment of TRBD2 cannot be verified. Germline CDR1 reads SGHDN; CDR2 reads FVKESK. There are 14 residues in the CDR3. The CDR3 reads CASTGTSPPYEQYF.

This rearrangement joins TRBV7-2 to TRBJ1-2; TCRdb picks TRBD1, but there is no DNA to check that call. CDR3 size: 13 residues. Germline CDR1 reads SGHTA; CDR2 reads FQGNSA. The CDR3 region is CATQDRWDYGYTF.